This passage covers 10 T cell receptor beta chains from one sample sequenced in a study of blood T cell repertoires in COVID-19. The assay was immunoSEQ multiplex PCR, and TCRdb's table has in-frame clones only and misses some. The sample yields over 110,000 clones, around 89% seen once. Specimen: peripheral blood. These receptors all stem from a human donor in a cohort sampled during active COVID-19.

This clone was recorded once. The chain joins TRBV28 to TRBJ2-7, with 10 bases that match TRBD1. V dropped 5 bases and J dropped 2; count of bases not matched to a gene: 6. CDR3 length: 15 amino acids. The V gene's germline CDR1 is MDHEN and CDR2 SYDVKM. For the CDR3, the DNA is TGTGCCAGCAGTCAGGCCGGGACAGGGGCCTACGAGCAGTACTTC. Its protein is CASSQAGTGAYEQYF.

This CDR3 is CATSDYGYEQYF. Here the CDR3 DNA reads TGTGCCACCAGTGATTACGGCTACGAGCAGTACTTC. The chain has TRBV24-1 and TRBJ2-7, with D hard to call. CDR3 length: 12 residues. Trimming shortened V by 2 bases and J by 3 bases, and 4 bases separated the two germline ends. Per germline, CDR1 KGHDR and CDR2 SFDVKD.

The chain couples TRBV3-1 (or the pseudogene TRBV3-2) to TRBJ1-4, with TRBD1 matching 9 bases. The V and J ends lost 0 bases and 7 bases, in that order; junction bases with no gene match: 6. The CDR3 is made up of 16 amino acids. The germline gives CDR1 LGHDT, CDR2 YNNKEL (reference sequence). CDR3 sequence reads: CASSQERGTGSEKLFF. Here the CDR3 DNA reads TGTGCCAGCAGCCAAGAACGCGGGACAGGGTCTGAAAAACTGTTTTTT.

The chain links TRBV27 to TRBJ2-7, with TRBD1 identical over 9 bases. From germline, CDR1 is MNHEY and CDR2 SMNVEV (reference sequence). Trimming cost V 0 bases and J 3 bases; bases outside gene matches: 0. The CDR3 length is 14 residues. This chain's CDR3 is CASSLSTGGYEQYF. CDR3 in DNA: TGTGCCAGCAGTTTATCGACAGGGGGCTACGAGCAGTACTTC.

This clone has just one count. The chain joins TRBV11-2 to TRBJ2-7; 7 bases fit TRBD1. Germline V gene data show CDR1 as SGHAT and CDR2 as FQNNGV. This CDR3 contains 17 residues. V lost 4 bases and J lost 4; bases outside the gene matches: 16. The CDR3 loop is CASSSWTGWAAVYEQYF. In nucleotides, the CDR3 is TGTGCCAGCAGCTCCTGGACAGGATGGGCCGCAGTATACGAGCAGTACTTC.

V usage is TRBV24-1 and J usage is TRBJ1-1; weak D call: TRBD1 (6 bases). The CDR3 length is 13 residues. V lost 1 base, J lost 10 bases, and 12 bases lay in between. Germline CDR1 KGHDR, CDR2 SFDVKD. CDR3 coding DNA: TGTGCCACCAGTGATTTTACAGGGCAGGGAGCTTTCTTT. Translating it yields CATSDFTGQGAFF.

Worth noting for this clone: At one end the junction does not follow the germline gene, possibly because of a read error. CDR3 amino acids: CASSEDSDIQYF. The CDR3 DNA is TGTGCCAGCAGCGAAGACAGTGACATTCAGTACTTC. The genes are TRBV4-2 and TRBJ2-4; a weak D match, TRBD1 (5 bases). CDR1 and CDR2 (germline): LGHNA, YNFKEQ. CDR3 length: 12 amino acids.

V and J are TRBV5-1 and TRBJ2-2; 9 bases are a match to TRBD1. Per the germline V gene, CDR1 is SGHRS and CDR2 is YFSETQ. The CDR3 contains 19 residues. With 2 bases clipped from V and 3 bases from J, the junction kept 14 bases outside the gene matches. CDR3 coding DNA: TGCGCCAGCAGCTTTCTAACAGGGGGCGCCCGAAGGCACACCGGGGAGCTGTTTTTT. Its protein is CASSFLTGGARRHTGELFF.

The chain combines TRBV7-2 with TRBJ1-6; unclear D gene. V shed 1 base and J shed 10 bases, with 8 bases lying between them. Germline assignment: CDR1 SGHTA and CDR2 FQGNSA. The CDR3 covers 13 residues. CDR3 loop: CASSLGGSSPLHF. The CDR3 nucleotides are TGTGCCAGCAGCTTAGGAGGATCCTCACCCCTCCACTTT.

The chain uses TRBV7-2 and TRBJ2-1; D is uncertain. Germline CDR1 and CDR2: SGHTA and FQGNSA. V lost 5 bases to trimming and J lost 0 bases, with 11 bases between them. The CDR3 extends over 15 amino acids. The CDR3 reads CASSPTRSSYNEQFF. The CDR3 bases are TGTGCCAGCAGCCCGACACGCAGCTCCTACAATGAGCAGTTCTTC.